The 18 T cell receptor beta chains below come from one sample, sequenced in a study of OX40 agonist ivuxolimab in advanced cancers. The repertoire was sequenced with immunoSEQ multiplex PCR; TCRdb's copy has only in-frame clones and lacks some. The data contain about 46,000 clones, 70% to 85% of them seen just once; the ten biggest clones take up around 1.9%. The sequencing here drew on CD4+ or CD8+ T cells sorted from blood, taken in a trial of the OX40 agonist ivuxolimab. The receptors were sampled from an adult with an advanced solid tumor such as melanoma, head and neck, liver or kidney cancer.

The V call is TRBV30, the J call TRBJ1-4; 9 bases map to TRBD1. This CDR3 spans 16 amino acids. CDR1 is GTSNPN and CDR2 is SVGIG in the germline V gene (reference sequence). J was trimmed by 2 bases and V by 2 bases; bases with no gene match: 6. The CDR3 reads CAWSKWTGDTNEKLFF. The CDR3 DNA follows: TGTGCCTGGAGTAAATGGACAGGGGACACTAATGAAAAACTGTTTTTT. Based on the CDR3 plus reference TRBV30 and TRBJ1-4, the full variable domain is SQTIHQWPATLVQPVGSPLSLECTVEGTSNPNLYWYRQAAGRGLQLLFYSVGIGQISSEVPQNLSASRPQDRQFILSSKKLLLSDSGFYLCAWSKWTGDTNEKLFFGSGTQLSVL.

This clone is judged medium-sized. The V call is TRBV4-2, the J call TRBJ1-6; no reliable D call. The germline V gene has CDR1 LGHNA and CDR2 YNFKEQ. There are 15 residues in the CDR3. Trimming shortened V by 7 bases and J by 1 base, and 11 bases separated the two germline ends. As DNA, the CDR3 is TGTGCCAGCAAGATGGCGAGTTCCTATAATTCACCCCTCCACTTT. Encoded protein: CASKMASSYNSPLHF.

This clone was found once. V usage is TRBV2 and J usage is TRBJ2-1; 9 nucleotides line up with TRBD1. The CDR3 length is 16 residues. V lost 8 bases, J lost 1 base, and 9 bases stayed unmatched. Germline V gene sequence: CDR1 SNHLY, CDR2 FYNNEI. CDR3 in DNA: TGTGCCAGCCTTGAACAGGGGGCGAGGTCCTACAATGAGCAGTTCTTC. Encoded protein: CASLEQGARSYNEQFF.

The chain carries TRBV21-1 and TRBJ1-1. TRBV21-1 is a pseudogene locus. This CDR3 has 13 residues. CDR3 DNA sequence: TGTGCCAGTCCCGCCCGGATCGACACTGAAGCTTTCTTT. Translated, it gives CASPARIDTEAFF.

The rearrangement uses TRBV6-1 and TRBJ2-7; 11 positions match TRBD1. Germline lookup yields CDR1 MNHNS and CDR2 SASEGT. CDR3 length equals 14 residues. Trimming took 5 bases from V and 4 from J; bases not matched to a gene: 4. CDR3 bases: TGTGCCAGCAGTATGGGACAGGGGGGGTACGAGCAGTACTTC. Translation: CASSMGQGGYEQYF.

The rearrangement joins TRBV7-9 to TRBJ1-4; D gene uncertain. Germline V lookup: CDR1 SEHNR, CDR2 FQNEAQ (reference sequence). V lost 1 base to trimming and J lost 5 bases, with 11 bases between them. The CDR3 covers 15 residues. This chain's CDR3 is CASSLDPGRNEKLFF. CDR3 nucleotides: TGTGCCAGCAGCTTAGATCCGGGGAGGAATGAAAAACTGTTTTTT.

The chain is built from TRBV6-6 and TRBJ2-6, with a weak D call TRBD1 (5 bases). In germline, CDR1 is MNHNY, CDR2 SVGAGI (reference sequence). Trimming pared 8 bases from V and 2 bases from J, leaving 16 bases between. CDR3 length equals 16 residues. CDR3 coding DNA: TGTGCCAGCGGTAGGACACGCGACGCTGGGGCCAACGTCCTGACTTTC. It encodes CASGRTRDAGANVLTF.

This chain connects TRBV6-5 to TRBJ1-4, with unresolved D. The CDR3 is 14 amino acids. The germline gives CDR1 MNHEY, CDR2 SVGAGI. Trimming took off 11 bases at V and 0 bases at J, with 13 bases between the two ends. DNA of the CDR3: TGTGCCTCCCGGGATCACGCAACTAATGAAAAACTGTTTTTT. Translating it yields CASRDHATNEKLFF.

The chain employs TRBV18 and TRBJ1-3, with D possibly TRBD1 on 5 matching bases. The CDR3 totals 13 residues. The germline V gene has CDR1 KGHSH and CDR2 LQKENI. V was cut by 2 bases and J by 11 bases, with 13 bases left in between. The CDR3 is CASSPDSQGAIYF. CDR3 nucleotides: TGTGCCAGCTCACCAGATTCTCAGGGAGCCATATATTTT. The entire variable domain, with the rest obtained from reference TRBV18 and TRBJ1-3, is as follows: NAGVMQNPRHLVRRRGQEARLRCSPMKGHSHVYWYRQLPEEGLKFMVYLQKENIIDESGMPKERFSAEFPKEGPSILRIQQVVRGDSAAYFCASSPDSQGAIYFGEGSWLTVV.

The V gene is TRBV4-1, the J gene TRBJ2-7; a possible D gene is TRBD2 (7 bases). Germline CDR1 is MGHRA and CDR2 is YSYEKL. CDR3 length: 13 residues. V lost 0 bases and J 8 bases, leaving 11 bases between the germline ends. The CDR3 coding sequence is TGCGCCAGCAGCCAAGAAGGGAGGGACAAGCAGTACTTC. It translates to CASSQEGRDKQYF.

The chain recombines TRBV6-5 with TRBJ1-2, with a possible D match to TRBD1 (5 bases). CDR1 MNHEY and CDR2 SVGAGI come from the germline V gene. Deletions cut 2 bases from V and 4 bases from J, with 8 bases between. This CDR3 is built from 13 residues. Here the CDR3 reads CASSYRDGYGYTF. In nucleotides, the CDR3 is TGTGCCAGCAGTTACAGGGACGGCTATGGCTACACCTTC.

The chain has TRBV6-5 and TRBJ1-2; D is possibly TRBD1 (5 bases). This CDR3 spans 14 amino acids. From germline, CDR1 is MNHEY and CDR2 SVGAGI. V was shortened by 2 bases and J by 2 bases, with 9 bases between the two germline ends. The CDR3 reads CASSYQAGNYGYTF. CDR3 sequence (DNA): TGTGCCAGCAGTTACCAGGCAGGGAACTATGGCTACACCTTC.

The chain links TRBV19 to TRBJ1-5; 10 nucleotides line up with TRBD1. The CDR3 consists of 14 residues. Trimming took 7 bases from V and 7 from J; bases not matched to a gene: 7. Germline V lookup: CDR1 LNHDA, CDR2 SQIVND (reference sequence). CDR3 sequence reads: CASTGQGGKQPQHF. The CDR3 DNA follows: TGTGCCAGTACAGGACAGGGGGGGAAACAGCCCCAGCATTTT.

The CDR3 bases are TGTGCCACCAGACAAATCAATCAGCCCCAGCATTTT. Its translation is CATRQINQPQHF. V usage is TRBV10-3 and J usage is TRBJ1-5, with D hard to call. V was shortened by 10 bases and J by 3 bases, with 10 bases between the two germline ends. The CDR3 has 12 residues. In germline, CDR1 is ENHRY, CDR2 SYGVKD.

The chain recombines TRBV5-6 with TRBJ1-2, with 7 positions matching TRBD1. This CDR3 comprises 13 residues. CDR1 is SGHDT and CDR2 is YYEEEE in the germline V gene. V lost 4 bases to trimming and J lost 6 bases; unmatched junction nucleotides: 6. The CDR3 DNA reads TGTGCCAGCAGCAGAGACAGGGTTAATGGCTACACCTTC. It codes for CASSRDRVNGYTF.

The genes are TRBV15 and TRBJ2-5, with 11 bases aligning to TRBD2. Trimming removed 1 base from V and 2 bases from J; junction bases left unmatched: 12. In germline, CDR1 is LNHNV, CDR2 YYDKDF (reference sequence). The CDR3 runs to 19 residues. CDR3 nucleotides: TGTGCCACCAGCAGAGTAGCACTCACTAGCGGGGGCCATCAAGAGACCCAGTACTTC. It specifies CATSRVALTSGGHQETQYF.

This chain connects TRBV4-1 to TRBJ2-1, with D uncertain. V dropped 1 base and J dropped 6 bases, with 19 bases sitting between them. Germline values: CDR1 MGHRA, CDR2 YSYEKL. The CDR3 is 17 amino acids. CDR3: CASSQASPQSWRNEQFF. Here the CDR3 DNA reads TGCGCCAGCAGCCAAGCATCGCCCCAGTCGTGGCGCAATGAGCAGTTCTTC.

This clone was observed a few times. The V gene is TRBV30, the J gene TRBJ1-6, with D uncertain. Trimming left V 3 bases short and J 7 bases short, with 10 bases between. This CDR3 has 13 amino acids. CDR1 and CDR2 from the germline V gene are GTSNPN and SVGIG (reference sequence). Written as DNA, the CDR3 is TGTGCCTGGAGATTGGTATTCAATTCACCCCTCCACTTT. The encoded protein is CAWRLVFNSPLHF.